The rows below give T cell receptor beta chains drawn from one sample of a study of blood T cell repertoires in COVID-19. The assay was immunoSEQ multiplex PCR, and TCRdb's table has in-frame clones only and misses some. The table records approximately 250,000 clones, about 83% of them present only once. Sample: peripheral blood. The receptors were gathered from a man in his fifties with acute or convalescent COVID-19. CDR3s include the opening cysteine and the closing phenylalanine or tryptophan. A D gene is named only where the DNA matches it firmly.

j_gene	v_gene	d_gene	CDR3aa	CDR3nt
TRBJ2-7	TRBV28	NA	CASSRLGEQYF	TGTGCCAGCAGTCGTCTCGGCGAGCAGTACTTC
TRBJ1-1	TRBV6-5	NA	CASSTDSYTEAFF	TGTGCCAGCAGTACGGACAGCTACACTGAAGCTTTCTTT
TRBJ2-1	TRBV25-1	NA	CASSGQVVYEQFF	TGTGCCAGCAGTGGACAGGTTGTCTATGAGCAGTTCTTC
TRBJ1-2	TRBV6-2/TRBV6-3	NA	CASSPDRNYGYTF	TGTGCCAGCAGCCCCGACAGAAACTATGGCTACACCTTC
TRBJ2-7	TRBV6-5	NA	CASVRLASASYEQYF	TGTGCCAGCGTTCGTCTGGCCAGCGCCTCCTACGAGCAGTACTTC
TRBJ1-6	TRBV10-3	NA	CAISEVGGVDSPLHF	TGTGCCATCAGTGAAGTTGGAGGGGTGGATTCACCCCTCCACTTT
TRBJ2-2	TRBV5-3	TRBD1	CARSLARTGVPGELFF	TGTGCCAGAAGCTTGGCGCGGACAGGGGTCCCCGGGGAGCTGTTTTTT
TRBJ2-7	TRBV9	TRBD1	CASSVGGQGYHEQYF	TGTGCCAGCAGCGTAGGAGGACAGGGATACCACGAGCAGTACTTC
TRBJ1-6	TRBV2	NA	CASSHPDDRTPLHF	TGTGCCAGCTCCCATCCGGACGACAGGACACCCCTCCACTTT
TRBJ1-2	TRBV5-4	TRBD1	CASTLDRGSYGYTF	TGTGCCAGCACCCTGGACAGGGGGAGCTATGGCTACACCTTC